These 27 T cell receptor beta chains share one sample of origin, sequenced in a study of T cells after yellow fever vaccination. TCRdb fed the 5' RACE reads into MiXCR, producing one record per CDR3 protein. In the table there are approximately 580,000 distinct CDR3 sequences, around a sixth of which are singletons. Here the sequenced sample was PBMCs, taken about 5 days after the first yellow fever vaccination. These TCRs come from a man aged 18 to 30 who received the YFV17D yellow fever vaccine.

This clonotype came up a few times. The genes are TRBV9 and TRBJ2-6; 9 positions agree with TRBD1. This CDR3 contains 17 residues. The V gene's germline CDR1 is SGDLS and CDR2 YYNGEE. V dropped 0 bases and J dropped 4; count of bases not matched to a gene: 5. CDR3 sequence (DNA): TGTGCCAGCAGCGTAGAGGACAGGGGATCCGGGGCCAACGTCCTGACTTTC. It specifies CASSVEDRGSGANVLTF.

The chain joins TRBV5-1 to TRBJ2-3; perhaps TRBD2 as D (7 bases). The length of the CDR3 is 15 residues. Germline V gene sequence: CDR1 SGHRS, CDR2 YFSETQ. V shed 2 bases and J shed 6 bases, with 16 bases lying between them. Here the CDR3 reads CASSFGGPSPDTQYF. The DNA of the CDR3 is TGCGCCAGCAGCTTCGGGGGGCCTTCCCCGGATACGCAGTATTTT.

This clonotype was counted many times. The J gene is TRBJ2-1, the V gene TRBV9, with D perhaps TRBD2 (6 bases). Trimming removed 0 bases at V and 4 bases at J, with 8 bases between. Per the germline V gene, CDR1 is SGDLS and CDR2 is YYNGEE. The CDR3 has 14 amino acids. CDR3 DNA: TGTGCCAGCAGCGTAGGCGGGAAATACAATGAGCAGTTCTTC. It translates to CASSVGGKYNEQFF.

The chain links TRBV25-1 to TRBJ1-6; D gene ambiguous. Trimming pared 8 bases from V and 7 bases from J, leaving 12 bases between. CDR1 and CDR2 (germline): MGHDK, SYGVNS. The CDR3 totals 13 residues. CDR3 sequence (DNA): TGTGCCAGCTCAATTAGGGCCAATTCACCCCTCCACTTT. This codes for CASSIRANSPLHF.

The V call is TRBV7-9, the J call TRBJ2-1; 11 positions match TRBD1. In germline, CDR1 is SEHNR, CDR2 FQNEAQ (reference sequence). Germline trimming cut 0 bases from V and 7 bases from J; bases unmatched to any gene: 8. CDR3 length: 17 amino acids. In DNA, the CDR3 is TGTGCCAGCAGCTTAGCGCGAAGGACAGGGGGCGGAAATGAGCAGTTCTTC. As protein: CASSLARRTGGGNEQFF.

V is TRBV11-2 and J is TRBJ2-3; the D is unclear. Trimming took 1 base from V and 2 from J, leaving 7 bases between them. This CDR3 is built from 14 residues. In germline, CDR1 is SGHAT, CDR2 FQNNGV. For the CDR3, the DNA is TGTGCCAGCAGCTTAGGGGTCATCACAGATACGCAGTATTTT. Protein product: CASSLGVITDTQYF.

The CDR3 DNA is TGCAGCGACGGACCGACCGGGTACAATGAGCAGTTCTTC. This sequence encodes CSDGPTGYNEQFF. The rearrangement links TRBV29-1 to TRBJ2-1; D remains unclear. Looked up from germline, CDR1 is SQVTM and CDR2 is ANQGSEA. CDR3 length equals 13 residues. The V end was cut by 7 bases, the J end by 4 bases, with 14 bases between.

This clonotype occurred a few times. CDR3 sequence reads: CASSPGGDYSGNTIYF. CDR3 in DNA: TGTGCCAGCAGCCCGGGGGGCGATTACTCTGGAAACACCATATATTTT. This chain uses TRBV6-1 with TRBJ1-3, with TRBD1 as a possible D gene (6 bases). Germline assignment: CDR1 MNHNS and CDR2 SASEGT. V gave up 6 bases and J gave up 0 bases, with 15 bases separating them. This CDR3 has 16 residues.

This clonotype was counted a few times. The CDR3 protein is CASSSHPGGNEQFF. The CDR3 region has the DNA TGTGCCAGCAGCTCCCACCCGGGGGGAAATGAGCAGTTCTTC. The chain couples TRBV3-1 to TRBJ2-1; 7 nucleotides align to TRBD2. Germline assignment: CDR1 LGHDT and CDR2 YNNKEL (reference sequence). The CDR3 runs to 14 residues. The trim removed 5 bases at V and 7 bases at J, leaving 8 bases unmatched.

This clonotype occurred many times. The V call is TRBV11-2, the J call TRBJ1-1, with 7 nucleotides matching TRBD1. V trimming: 3 bases; J trimming: 0 bases; junction bases outside the gene matches: 7. There are 16 residues in the CDR3. Per the germline V gene, CDR1 is SGHAT and CDR2 is FQNNGV. This CDR3 is CASSLRFGTVNTEAFF. CDR3 DNA sequence: TGTGCCAGCAGCTTGAGGTTCGGGACAGTGAACACTGAAGCTTTCTTT.

The J gene is TRBJ2-1, the V gene TRBV5-1; D ambiguous. There are 13 residues in the CDR3. Trimming stripped 4 bases from V and 4 bases from J, with 9 bases between. CDR1 is SGHRS and CDR2 is YFSETQ in the germline V gene. CDR3 protein: CASSARAYNEQFF. CDR3 DNA sequence: TGCGCCAGCAGCGCCCGGGCTTACAATGAGCAGTTCTTC.

This sequence joins TRBV6-1 and TRBJ2-1; 8 bases fit TRBD1. The CDR3 runs to 15 residues. Germline V CDR1 and CDR2: MNHNS, SASEGT. The V gene end was trimmed by 5 bases and the J gene end by 4 bases; junction bases not matched to a gene: 7. DNA for the CDR3: TGTGCCAGCAGTCATGGACAGGGTACATACAATGAGCAGTTCTTC. Encoded protein: CASSHGQGTYNEQFF.

To note about this clonotype: A junction boundary mismatches the germline segment, possibly from a read error. J is TRBJ2-6 and V is TRBV14, with D possibly TRBD1 on 5 matching bases. Per germline, CDR1 SGHDN and CDR2 FVKESK. The CDR3 is 16 amino acids. The CDR3 region has the DNA TGTGCCAGCAGCCCAAGGGAAGGATCTGGGGCCAAAGTCCTGACTTTC. It yields the protein CASSPREGSGAKVLTF.

The chain has TRBV12-3 or TRBV12-4 and TRBJ2-2, with a weak D call TRBD1 (6 bases). With 6 bases removed from V and 3 bases from J, the gap between germline ends came to 11 bases. The length of the CDR3 is 14 residues. CDR3 loop: CASSPGQYTGELFF. The CDR3 nucleotides read TGTGCCAGCAGCCCCGGACAGTACACCGGGGAGCTGTTTTTT.

This clonotype was detected only a few times. The chain combines TRBV12-3 or TRBV12-4 with TRBJ2-3; 8 nucleotides agree with TRBD2. The V segment lost 3 bases and the J segment 8 bases; nucleotides outside the gene matches: 10. The CDR3 sequence is 15 residues long. CDR3 region: CASSLTSVAVGTQYF. The CDR3 bases are TGTGCCAGCAGTTTGACTAGCGTGGCAGTTGGTACGCAGTATTTT.

The chain employs TRBV5-1 and TRBJ1-2; the D is unclear. CDR1 and CDR2 (germline): SGHRS, YFSETQ. The V end was cut by 5 bases, the J end by 0 bases, with 14 bases between. There are 15 residues in the CDR3. In DNA, the CDR3 is TGCGCCAGCAGGACTGTAGGAGGGACTAACTATGGCTACACCTTC. It yields the protein CASRTVGGTNYGYTF.

This clonotype was observed a few times. This rearrangement joins TRBV7-2 to TRBJ1-6, with 8 bases fitting TRBD1. This CDR3 is built from 16 residues. The V and J ends lost 6 bases and 2 bases, in that order; junction bases with no gene match: 6. CDR1 and CDR2 (germline): SGHTA, FQGNSA. DNA of the CDR3: TGTGCCAGCAGAACTACAGGGGGTCCCTATAATTCACCCCTCCACTTT. It is translated as CASRTTGGPYNSPLHF. The whole variable domain, filled in from reference TRBV7-2 and TRBJ1-6, reads GAGVSQSPSNKVTEKGKDVELRCDPISGHTALYWYRQSLGQGLEFLIYFQGNSAPDKSGLPSDRFSAERTGGSVSTLTIQRTQQEDSAVYLCASRTTGGPYNSPLHFGNGTRLTVT.

The chain links TRBV4-3 to TRBJ2-7; a weak D match, TRBD2 (6 bases). This CDR3 is built from 17 residues. The V end lost 0 bases, the J end lost 2 bases, and 17 bases lay between the germline ends. Germline CDR1 LGHNA, CDR2 YSLEER. CDR3 residues: CASSQEPFGGPTYEQYF. CDR3 DNA: TGCGCCAGCAGCCAAGAACCATTCGGGGGACCGACCTACGAGCAGTACTTC.

This clonotype was picked up a small number of times. The J gene is TRBJ2-2, the V gene TRBV6-2 or TRBV6-3; D is ambiguous. This CDR3 has 13 amino acids. CDR1 is MNHEY and CDR2 is SVGEGT in the germline V gene. V shed 0 bases and J shed 5 bases, with 4 bases lying between them. CDR3 coding DNA: TGTGCCAGCAGTTACTCGGTAACCGGGGAGCTGTTTTTT. Translating it yields CASSYSVTGELFF.

This chain links TRBV7-3 with TRBJ2-3; no firm D call. Between the trimmed V and J ends, which lost 2 bases and 4 bases, there was a span of 10 bases. Germline V CDR1 and CDR2: SGHTA, FQGTGA. The CDR3 sequence is 14 residues long. CDR3 protein: CASSLYRIPDTQYF. CDR3 nucleotide sequence: TGTGCCAGCAGCTTATATAGAATCCCAGATACGCAGTATTTT.

This rearrangement joins TRBV7-9 to TRBJ1-4; 7 bases map to TRBD1. The germline gives CDR1 SEHNR, CDR2 FQNEAQ (reference sequence). V shed 5 bases, J shed 5 bases, and the junction held 5 bases outside the gene matches. This CDR3 has 14 amino acids. The CDR3: CASSPDRVNEKLFF. CDR3 sequence (DNA): TGTGCCAGCAGCCCCGACAGGGTAAATGAAAAACTGTTTTTT.

This clonotype turned up a few times. The chain joins TRBV3-1 to TRBJ2-3; D uncertain. V was trimmed by 0 bases and J by 2 bases, leaving 3 bases between them. Germline CDR1 LGHDT, CDR2 YNNKEL (reference sequence). The CDR3 is made up of 13 amino acids. CDR3 sequence: CASSQDTTDTQYF. CDR3 nucleotides: TGTGCCAGCAGCCAAGATACCACAGATACGCAGTATTTT.

The chain recombines TRBV18 with TRBJ1-5; D not resolved. With 2 bases removed from V and 0 bases from J, the gap between germline ends came to 8 bases. Germline CDR1 reads KGHSH; CDR2 reads LQKENI. The CDR3 length is 15 residues. The CDR3 region has the DNA TGTGCCAGCTCACCAGACGGAACTAGCAATCAGCCCCAGCATTTT. This encodes CASSPDGTSNQPQHF.

Only a few counts were recorded for this clonotype. This chain links TRBV15 with TRBJ2-7, with D perhaps matching TRBD1 (5 bases). In germline, CDR1 is LNHNV, CDR2 YYDKDF (reference sequence). This CDR3 contains 15 residues. V lost 4 bases and J 5 bases, leaving 18 bases between the germline ends. The CDR3 sequence: CATSKGYRARHEQYV. The CDR3 nucleotides read TGTGCCACCAGCAAGGGGTATAGGGCTCGTCACGAGCAGTACGTC.

In this sample, this clonotype turned up many times. The gene calls are TRBV15 and TRBJ2-2; 7 bases match TRBD2. Germline-derived CDR1 and CDR2 are LNHNV and YYDKDF (reference sequence). J gave up 7 bases and V 1 base, and 6 bases lay outside the gene matches. This CDR3 contains 15 residues. The CDR3 here is CATSRGRGENGELFF. DNA for the CDR3: TGTGCCACCAGCAGAGGACGGGGGGAAAACGGGGAGCTGTTTTTT.

At least ten counts were recorded for this clonotype. The J gene is TRBJ2-1, the V gene TRBV9; D is uncertain. CDR1 SGDLS and CDR2 YYNGEE come from the germline V gene. The CDR3 runs to 12 residues. Trimming took 0 bases from V and 8 from J, leaving 6 bases between them. CDR3 sequence reads: CASSVVSHEQFF. DNA of the CDR3: TGTGCCAGCAGCGTAGTGAGCCATGAGCAGTTCTTC.

This clonotype showed up just a few times. This chain links TRBV5-1 with TRBJ2-7; 8 bases are shared with TRBD1. The germline gives CDR1 SGHRS, CDR2 YFSETQ. The CDR3 has 13 amino acids. V lost 3 bases and J lost 6; bases outside the gene matches: 5. The CDR3 DNA sequence: TGCGCCAGCAGCTGGGGACAGGTCTCCGAGCAGTACTTC. Amino acid sequence: CASSWGQVSEQYF.